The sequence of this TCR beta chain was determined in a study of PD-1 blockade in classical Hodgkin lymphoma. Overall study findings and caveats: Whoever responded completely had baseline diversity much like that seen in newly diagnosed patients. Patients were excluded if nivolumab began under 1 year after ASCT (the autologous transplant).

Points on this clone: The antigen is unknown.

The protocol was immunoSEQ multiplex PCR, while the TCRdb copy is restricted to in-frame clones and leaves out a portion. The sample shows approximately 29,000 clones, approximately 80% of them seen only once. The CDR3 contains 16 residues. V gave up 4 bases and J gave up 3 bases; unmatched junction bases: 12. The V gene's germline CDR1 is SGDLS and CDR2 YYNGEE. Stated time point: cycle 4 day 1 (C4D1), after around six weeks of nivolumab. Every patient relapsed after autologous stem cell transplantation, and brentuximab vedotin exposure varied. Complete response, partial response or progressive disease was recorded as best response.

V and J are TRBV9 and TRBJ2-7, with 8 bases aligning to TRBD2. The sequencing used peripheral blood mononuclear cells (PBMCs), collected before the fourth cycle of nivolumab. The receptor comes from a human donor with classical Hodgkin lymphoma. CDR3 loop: CASSPSGTSGSYEQYF. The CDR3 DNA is TGTGCCAGCAGCCCAAGCGGCACTAGCGGCAGCTACGAGCAGTACTTC.